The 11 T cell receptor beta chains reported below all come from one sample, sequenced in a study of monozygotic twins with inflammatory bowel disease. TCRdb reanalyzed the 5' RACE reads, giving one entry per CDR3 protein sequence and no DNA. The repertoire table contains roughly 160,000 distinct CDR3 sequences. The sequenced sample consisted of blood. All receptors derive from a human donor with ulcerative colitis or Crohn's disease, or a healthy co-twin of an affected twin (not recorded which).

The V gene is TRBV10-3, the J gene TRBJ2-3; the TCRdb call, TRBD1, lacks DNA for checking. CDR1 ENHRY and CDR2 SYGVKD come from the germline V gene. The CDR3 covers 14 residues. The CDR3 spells CAISGTGTTDTQYF.

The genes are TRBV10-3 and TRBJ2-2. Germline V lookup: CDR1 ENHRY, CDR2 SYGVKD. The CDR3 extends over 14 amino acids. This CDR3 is CAISYDVNTGELFF.

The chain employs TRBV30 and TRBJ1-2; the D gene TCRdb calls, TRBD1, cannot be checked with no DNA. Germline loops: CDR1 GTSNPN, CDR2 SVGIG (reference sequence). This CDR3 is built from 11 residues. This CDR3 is CALDRVNGYTF.

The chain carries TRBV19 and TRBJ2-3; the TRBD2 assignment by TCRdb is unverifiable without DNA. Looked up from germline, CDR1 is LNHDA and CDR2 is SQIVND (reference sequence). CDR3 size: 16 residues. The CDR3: CARAAAGARSTDTQYF.

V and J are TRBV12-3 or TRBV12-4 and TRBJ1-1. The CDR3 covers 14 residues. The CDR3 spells CASRQQGLTTEAFF.

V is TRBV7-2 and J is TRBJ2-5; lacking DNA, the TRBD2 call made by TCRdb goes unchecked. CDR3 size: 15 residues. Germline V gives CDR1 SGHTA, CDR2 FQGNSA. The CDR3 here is CASSSLRGDQETQYF. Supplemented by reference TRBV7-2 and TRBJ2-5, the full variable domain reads GAGVSQSPSNKVTEKGKDVELRCDPISGHTALYWYRQSLGQGLEFLIYFQGNSAPDKSGLPSDRFSAERTGGSVSTLTIQRTQQEDSAVYLCASSSLRGDQETQYFGPGTRLLVL.

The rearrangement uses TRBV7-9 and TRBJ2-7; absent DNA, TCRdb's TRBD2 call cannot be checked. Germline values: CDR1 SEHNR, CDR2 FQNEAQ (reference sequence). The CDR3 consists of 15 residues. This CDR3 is CASSFLAGGSYEQYF.

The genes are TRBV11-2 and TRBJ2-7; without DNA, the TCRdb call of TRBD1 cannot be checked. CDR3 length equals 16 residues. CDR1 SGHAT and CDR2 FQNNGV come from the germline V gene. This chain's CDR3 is CASSLGYSGPTYEQYF. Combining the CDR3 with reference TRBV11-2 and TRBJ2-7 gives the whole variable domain EAGVAQSPRYKIIEKRQSVAFWCNPISGHATLYWYQQILGQGPKLLIQFQNNGVVDDSQLPKDRFSAERLKGVDSTLKIQPAKLEDSAVYLCASSLGYSGPTYEQYFGPGTRLTVT.

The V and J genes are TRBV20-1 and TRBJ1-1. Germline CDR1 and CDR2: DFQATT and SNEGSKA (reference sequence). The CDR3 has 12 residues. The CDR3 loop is CSATDSNTEAFF.

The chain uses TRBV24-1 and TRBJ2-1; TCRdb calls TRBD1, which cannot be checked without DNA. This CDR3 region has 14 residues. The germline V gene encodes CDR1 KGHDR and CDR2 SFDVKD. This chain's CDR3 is CATSASRERNEQFF.

CDR3 residues: CASRGALHEQYF. V and J are TRBV10-3 and TRBJ2-7; TCRdb picks TRBD1, but there is no DNA to check that call. Germline V gene sequence: CDR1 ENHRY, CDR2 SYGVKD. This CDR3 has 12 residues.